The clone carrying this T cell receptor beta chain was recorded only once. Its antigen is not identified. TCRdb keeps only in-frame clones here, not all; method: immunoSEQ multiplex PCR. The sample holds tens of thousands of clones, more than 55% seen once. This sample stems from a study of vaccination effects on CD4 cells after COVID-19. ViraFEST assay sequencing came after antigen-specific CD4+ T cells were expanded with viral peptide pools. Between days 9 and 11 of culture, CD4+ T cells were separated out. Vaccine administered to participants consisted of two doses of either BNT162b2 or mRNA-1273. General study results and limits: Cross-reactivity with common cold coronaviruses was shown by only 1 of 255 vaccine-induced clones in healthy vaccinees. Among infection- and vaccine-induced clones, marked clonal contraction occurred late after vaccination.

The TCR comes from a human donor who received a COVID-19 vaccine. This specimen consisted of CD4+ T cells from PBMCs cultured with SARS-CoV-2 spike peptides, obtained after COVID-19 vaccination.

CDR3 sequence (DNA): TGTGCCAGCTCACCACGCAGCCAACTTAACTATGGCTACACCTTC. Residues: CASSPRSQLNYGYTF. The chain has TRBV18 and TRBJ1-2, with D unresolved. Germline-derived CDR1 and CDR2 are KGHSH and LQKENI. The CDR3 loop spans 15 amino acids. Trimming took off 1 base at V and 1 base at J, with 10 bases between the two ends.